This TCR beta chain was recovered during a study of CD8+CD57+ T cells in acquired aplastic anemia. Genomic DNA templated the TCR beta VDJ and CDR3 profiling. In TCRdb, the reads were re-called with MiXCR into one record per CDR3 protein. The table records 260,000 or so distinct CDR3 sequences, 47% of them present only once. As regards this clonotype: Its antigen remains unidentified.

Patients who underwent sequencing had shown CD8+CD57+ cell expansion by flow cytometry. The study sampled blood from patients who had received no therapy. Deletions cut 3 bases from V and 4 bases from J, with 18 bases between. Germline CDR1 and CDR2: DFQATT and SNEGSKA (reference sequence). This CDR3 spans 15 amino acids. Findings of the study overall: It was found that twenty-nine CD8+ CDR3 sequences were shared between patients and controls.

The clonotype was recovered from a human donor with aplastic anemia. The source material was sorted CD4+, CD8+, or CD8+CD57+ T cells (not recorded which) from PBMCs. The chain employs TRBV20-1 and TRBJ2-5, with D perhaps TRBD1 (6 bases). CDR3 residues: CSARTGEGFRETQYF. The CDR3 DNA reads TGCAGTGCTAGGACAGGCGAGGGTTTTCGAGAGACCCAGTACTTC.